This TCR beta chain was captured in a study of CD8 T cells in Susac syndrome. Through negative isolation, CD4+ and CD8+ T cells were obtained, while TEMRA cells were enriched using FACS. CDR1 is LGHNA and CDR2 is YSLEER in the germline V gene. V lost 0 bases and J lost 3, with 9 bases in between. This CDR3 comprises 14 residues. RNA amounts of roughly 0.45 to 1 ug underwent reverse transcription with random hexamers. TCRdb processed the immunoSEQ multiplex PCR reads anew with MiXCR; each CDR3 protein has one entry. The sample consists of under 150,000 distinct CDR3 sequences, approximately 95% of them appearing once.

The genes are TRBV4-3 and TRBJ2-7, with no clear D. The sample consisted of CD4+ T cells from PBMCs. The TCR was taken from a human donor with Susac syndrome. CDR3 loop: CASSQEPQDYEQYF. In DNA form, the CDR3 reads TGCGCCAGCAGCCAAGAACCCCAGGACTACGAGCAGTACTTC.